Sequencing of this T cell receptor beta chain was carried out in a study of cytomegalovirus exposure and HLA in healthy donors. Study details: The 95 to 150 validation repertoires used a platform that matched the one used for the 550 to 800 first-cohort repertoires, as a later analysis reported.

This table comes from immunoSEQ multiplex PCR, and its TCRdb copy is limited to in-frame clones, with some not included. The data contain approximately 230,000 clones, over 75% of them seen just once; the ten biggest clones take up around 11%. With regard to this clone: The antigen remains unidentified.

Study-wide points: Published work reported that the classifier diagnosed cytomegalovirus status with high specificity and sensitivity.

V shed 0 bases and J shed 4 bases, with 13 bases lying between them. CDR1 and CDR2 (germline): MNHNY, SVGAGI (reference sequence). The CDR3 sequence is 16 residues long. The V and J genes are TRBV6-6 and TRBJ2-1; possibly TRBD1 for D (7 bases). Sequenced sample: PBMCs. The TCR was taken from a man aged 18-30 years in good health and CMV-seropositive. CDR3 bases: TGTGCCAGCAGTTACTCAGGGCAGGGGGGATACAATGAGCAGTTCTTC. Amino acids: CASSYSGQGGYNEQFF.